This TCR beta chain was retrieved from a study of radiation and T cells in renal cell carcinoma. The table came from immunoSEQ multiplex PCR; TCRdb's copy has only in-frame clones and leaves some out. Of some 81,000 clones in the sample, about 88% were seen once. Time point reported: blood 4 weeks post-SBRT, at nephrectomy. Treatment reported: 15 Gy SBRT to primary tumor, nephrectomy 4 weeks later. Nephrectomy followed 15 Gy stereotactic body radiation by 4 weeks. After SBRT, blood was collected at 2 and 4 weeks, plus baseline. This renal cell carcinoma was of the clear cell type. Study-wide results and limits: From baseline, blood top tumor clonotypes peaked at 2 weeks post-radiation.

This clone was seen a handful of times. The antigen remains undetermined. Germline CDR1 SGHRS, CDR2 YFSETQ. CDR3 length equals 14 residues. Trimming cost V 0 bases and J 4 bases, with 10 bases left between them. The TCR was taken from a woman in her 70s with renal cell carcinoma. J is TRBJ1-1 and V is TRBV5-1, with D possibly matching TRBD1 (5 bases). The sample was blood, taken from a patient whose treatment included radiotherapy and nephrectomy. CDR3 coding DNA: TGCGCCAGCAGCTTGGGGCAGGGAGGCACTGAAGCTTTCTTT. Translation: CASSLGQGGTEAFF.